The clone carrying this T cell receptor (beta chain) has ten or more counts. What it recognizes is unknown. The TCRbeta library incorporated unique molecular identifiers. From the PCR reads, TCRdb called clonotypes with MiXCR, one entry per CDR3 protein. The sample carries roughly 180,000 distinct CDR3 sequences, around 10% recorded once. The sample comes from a study of T-cell reconstitution after alpha-beta-depleted transplantation in children. V lost 5 bases to trimming and J lost 1 base; unmatched junction nucleotides: 9. Germline CDR1 and CDR2: MNHEY and SMNVEV (reference sequence). The CDR3 is 16 amino acids. The study's findings and limits: After transplant, high TCRbeta diversity at day 60 in some patients arose from surviving recipient T cells and thymic progenitors.

The genes are TRBV27 and TRBJ2-3; 7 nucleotides match TRBD1. The receptor was isolated from a boy aged 2-9 years with acute myeloid leukemia, due to receive a stem cell transplant. Sequenced here: PBMCs, sampled before TCRalphabeta/CD19-depleted stem cell transplant. The chain's CDR3 is CASSLRTGIRTDTQYF. DNA for the CDR3: TGTGCCAGCAGTCTCCGGACAGGTATTCGCACAGATACGCAGTATTTT.